The TCR beta chain under discussion was sequenced for a study of OX40 agonist ivuxolimab in advanced cancers. Libraries were prepared by immunoSEQ multiplex PCR; TCRdb keeps only in-frame clonotypes and omits some of them. There are tens of thousands of clones in the sample; under 95% occur only once, and roughly 12% lies in the top ten. The source of this sequence is an adult with an advanced solid tumor such as melanoma, head and neck, liver or kidney cancer. The material was CD4+ or CD8+ T cells sorted from blood, obtained in a trial of the OX40 agonist ivuxolimab.

The CDR3 nucleotides are TGTGCCAGCAGTTACAGGGGGCTGAAGGAAGGCTACACCTTC. Translation: CASSYRGLKEGYTF. The chain links TRBV28 to TRBJ1-2; 9 bases are shared with TRBD1. The V gene's germline CDR1 is MDHEN and CDR2 SYDVKM. V trimming: 4 bases; J trimming: 8 bases; junction bases outside the gene matches: 8. The CDR3 has 14 amino acids.